A selection of T cell receptor beta chains follows, all from one sample in a study of shared clonotypes between healthy human individuals. Some clones are missing from TCRdb's copy, which holds only in-frame ones; the method was immunoSEQ multiplex PCR. The profile shows some 360,000 clones, less than 85% of them singletons. Material: memory CD4+ T cells sorted from blood. Every receptor here comes from a man aged 25-45 years in good health. The CDR3 runs from the conserved cysteine through the conserved F or W. The D gene is left open where the match is weak. Clone size is stated in some rows and not others, as once, few, many or a class when expanded.

- | TRBJ2-1 | TRBD2 | TRBV9 | CASSVEGGRAYNEQFF
- | TRBJ1-2 | - | TRBV15 | CATSRDLVQGNVDGYTF
- | TRBJ2-3 | - | TRBV5-4 | CASSDPVLGTDTQYF
- | TRBJ2-4 | - | TRBV7-2 | CASSPGALAKNIQYF
few | TRBJ2-3 | - | TRBV27 | CATASGGAGRTDTQYF
- | TRBJ1-4 | - | TRBV6-1 | CASSRPWEPEKLFF
- | TRBJ1-1 | TRBD1 | TRBV28 | CASSRGQGSWGTEAFF
- | TRBJ2-7 | TRBD2 | TRBV18 | CASSPELAGGIAPYEQYF
- | TRBJ2-1 | TRBD2 | TRBV30 | CAWSPLSGRVRRTNEQFF
- | TRBJ2-2 | TRBD2 | TRBV5-1 | CASSVIAGGNTGELFF
- | TRBJ1-1 | - | TRBV5-4 | CASSLWAAMNTEAFF
- | TRBJ1-2 | - | TRBV18 | CASSPQDLSHYGYTF
- | TRBJ1-1 | - | TRBV9 | CASSDLSSTQEAFF
- | TRBJ1-2 | - | TRBV4-3 | CASSQDGTVFGGYTF
few | TRBJ2-3 | TRBD1 | TRBV5-8 | CASSRGQSGTDTQYF
few | TRBJ2-7 | - | TRBV28 | CASSLYRREQYF
- | TRBJ1-3 | - | TRBV5-5 | CASSRPFGNTIYF
few | TRBJ1-5 | - | TRBV6-5 | CASSSEGGFNQPQHF
- | TRBJ1-5 | - | TRBV27 | CASSLVAGLNQPQHF
- | TRBJ1-2 | - | TRBV28 | CASSSGTNYGYTF
many | TRBJ1-5 | - | TRBV2 | CASRRTGIQPQHF
- | TRBJ1-2 | - | TRBV25-1 | CASSEFGDDYGYTF
- | TRBJ2-1 | - | TRBV28 | CASSLRASPNEQFF
- | TRBJ2-2 | - | TRBV29-1 | CSAPRANTGELFF
- | TRBJ2-1 | - | TRBV5-1 | CASSLTFSVYNEQFF
- | TRBJ2-3 | TRBD1 | TRBV2 | CASSPGTGGWGNTDTQYF
many | TRBJ2-7 | - | TRBV2 | CASRMDSGAYEQYF
- | TRBJ2-7 | - | TRBV27 | CASSAGDFYEQYF
few | TRBJ2-7 | TRBD2 | TRBV18 | CASSPLPNIGGDYEQYF
many | TRBJ2-3 | - | TRBV5-1 | CASSFLSGGTDTQYF
- | TRBJ1-4 | - | TRBV27 | CASSLDGSELFF
- | TRBJ2-5 | - | TRBV11-2 | CASSLDRLETQYF
few | TRBJ2-2 | TRBD2 | TRBV5-4 | CASSLIAGSGELFF
many | TRBJ2-1 | - | TRBV6-5 | CASRETGSSYNEQFF
once | TRBJ2-7 | - | TRBV7-9 | CASSFLGHYEQYF
- | TRBJ2-3 | - | TRBV10-2 | CASSEGGGHTDTQYF
- | TRBJ1-4 | TRBD1 | TRBV5-4 | CASSTGQGAEKLFF
- | TRBJ2-7 | - | TRBV18 | CASSPLWSRTGSFEQYF
- | TRBJ2-1 | TRBD1 | TRBV5-4 | CASSPGTANEQFF
- | TRBJ2-7 | TRBD2 | TRBV15 | CAASGAGANEQYF
- | TRBJ1-5 | - | TRBV15 | CATSSHQGIRGNQPQHF
few | TRBJ2-1 | - | TRBV25-1 | CASSAPWGLKDEQFF
- | TRBJ2-7 | TRBD1 | TRBV5-1 | CASRYDPGQGFYEQYF
- | TRBJ2-7 | TRBD1 | TRBV25-1 | CASSDTGGSYEQYF
- | TRBJ1-5 | - | TRBV2 | CASSDGDQPQHF
many | TRBJ2-1 | - | TRBV7-3 | CASSLGSSSYNEQFF
- | TRBJ1-1 | - | TRBV25-1 | CASSDPATEAFF
- | TRBJ1-3 | - | TRBV28 | CASSLRRNGNTIYF
- | TRBJ1-2 | - | TRBV7-9 | CASAPGGAAGYTF
- | TRBJ2-7 | - | TRBV5-4 | CASSFRTRSSYEQYF
- | TRBJ2-5 | - | TRBV7-7 | CASSRIWGPQETQYF
- | TRBJ2-7 | - | TRBV19 | CASSRALGGAEQYF
- | TRBJ2-6 | TRBD1 | TRBV19 | CASFSKRQGALGPNVLTF
- | TRBJ1-5 | TRBD1 | TRBV29-1 | CSVRTGPNQPQHF
many | TRBJ2-2 | - | TRBV10-2 | CATFSGIGELFF
- | TRBJ1-2 | - | TRBV7-9 | CASSLERDFYGYTF
- | TRBJ2-3 | - | TRBV5-8 | CASSLGQGGNTDTQYF
- | TRBJ2-1 | - | TRBV4-1 | CASSYGLRGLSYNEQFF
- | TRBJ2-7 | TRBD2 | TRBV19 | CASSPSGSYYEQYF